A selection of T cell receptor beta chains follows, all from one sample in a study of blood T cell repertoires in COVID-19. Data came from immunoSEQ multiplex PCR; TCRdb stores just in-frame clones and leaves some out. The sample gives a few hundred thousand clones, about nine tenths of which show up once; less than 1% is in the top ten. The material sequenced was peripheral blood. The receptors shown here come from a woman between 35 and 50 years old who had recovered from COVID-19. Each CDR3 is given with its conserved first and last residue. Each record gives: clone size, V gene, D gene, J gene, CDR3 DNA, CDR3 protein. The D gene is left open where the match is weak. Clone size is shown for a subset of rows, as once, few, many or a class of expanded clone.

-	TRBV11-2	-	TRBJ2-2	TGTGCCAGCAGCTTAGCCCCAGGCGGGCCCCAGAACACCGGGGAGCTGTTTTTT	CASSLAPGGPQNTGELFF
-	TRBV28	-	TRBJ1-2	TGTGCCAGCAGTCCCCGACTGCGGATCTATGGCTACACCTTC	CASSPRLRIYGYTF
-	TRBV12-3/TRBV12-4	-	TRBJ2-7	TGTGCCAGCAGTTTCCGGGGCGAGCAGTACTTC	CASSFRGEQYF
-	TRBV27	TRBD1	TRBJ1-5	TGTGCCAGCAGTTCAACAGGGGACCGGGGTCAGCCCCAGCATTTT	CASSSTGDRGQPQHF
once	TRBV7-3	TRBD1	TRBJ2-2	TGTGCCAGCAGCCCCGCAGGGACAGCCTATACCGGGGAGCTGTTTTTT	CASSPAGTAYTGELFF
-	TRBV4-1	TRBD2	TRBJ2-5	TGCGCCAGCAGCCAAGATCGACTAGCGGGAGGGCTGGGAGAGACCCAGTACTTC	CASSQDRLAGGLGETQYF
-	TRBV10-1	-	TRBJ1-2	TGCGCCAGCAATTGGTGTCAGGGGATCTATGGCTACACCTTC	CASNWCQGIYGYTF
-	TRBV3-1/TRBV3-2	-	TRBJ2-5	TGTGCCAGCAGCCTGATGACAGTGAATCAAGAGACCCAGTACTTC	CASSLMTVNQETQYF
-	TRBV7-8	-	TRBJ2-3	TGTGCCAGCAGCTTCCCTAGCACAGATACGCAGTATTTT	CASSFPSTDTQYF
few	TRBV5-4	TRBD1	TRBJ2-1	TGTGCCAGCAGCACCGGACAGGGCGGTTGGGATGAGCAGTTCTTC	CASSTGQGGWDEQFF
-	TRBV7-3	-	TRBJ2-3	TGTGCCAGCAGCTTAAGCGCCGGGAAGAGCACAGATACGCAGTATTTT	CASSLSAGKSTDTQYF
-	TRBV7-3	TRBD1	TRBJ2-2	TGTGCCAGCAGCTTATCTCTCGGGTCAGGGGGCCGGACCGGGGAGCTGTTTTTT	CASSLSLGSGGRTGELFF
once	TRBV11-2	-	TRBJ1-1	TGTGCCAGCAGCTTAGTAGGAGGGGCGAACACTGAAGCTTTCTTT	CASSLVGGANTEAFF
once	TRBV7-9	TRBD1	TRBJ2-7	TGTGCCAGCAGCTTAGGGGCAGGGGGCCCCTACGAGCAGTACTTC	CASSLGAGGPYEQYF
-	TRBV7-9	TRBD1	TRBJ1-1	TGTGCCAGCAGCTTAGGACAAGGACAGGGGGGGCGAGCTTTCTTT	CASSLGQGQGGRAFF
-	TRBV27	TRBD2	TRBJ2-7	TGTGCCAGCAGCTTATTGGGGCCAGCGGGAACCGAGCAGTACTTC	CASSLLGPAGTEQYF
-	TRBV7-9	TRBD1	TRBJ1-4	TGTGCCAGCAGCCTACAGGGGCCACGAACTGAAAAACTGTTTTTT	CASSLQGPRTEKLFF
-	TRBV6-5	TRBD2	TRBJ2-7	TGTGCCAGCAGTTCCCTAGCGGGAGGATCCTACGAGCAGTACTTC	CASSSLAGGSYEQYF
few	TRBV7-8	TRBD1	TRBJ2-2	TGTGCCAGCAGGACGGGACAGGGCGGCACCGGGGAGCTGTTTTTT	CASRTGQGGTGELFF
-	TRBV9	TRBD2	TRBJ2-5	TGTGCCAGCAGCGTAGCTGGACTAGCGCCCCAAGAGACCCAGTACTTC	CASSVAGLAPQETQYF
-	TRBV27	-	TRBJ1-1	TGTGCCAGCAGTTTAGGGCAGAACCCAGGGTACACTGAAGCTTTCTTT	CASSLGQNPGYTEAFF
once	TRBV27	TRBD2	TRBJ2-7	TGTGCCAGCAGTTGCCCCCTTCCCTCGTTACCGGGACTAGCGGATTCCTACGAGCAGTACTTC	CASSCPLPSLPGLADSYEQYF
once	TRBV5-1	-	TRBJ2-1	TGCGCCAGCACCCCAGCGTCGACCACAAATGAGCAGTTCTTC	CASTPASTTNEQFF
few	TRBV11-3	TRBD1	TRBJ1-1	TGTGCCAGCAGCTCGACTGACGGGACAGGGAAAGCTTTCTTT	CASSSTDGTGKAFF
-	TRBV12-3/TRBV12-4	-	TRBJ1-1	TGTGCCAGCAGTTTGCAGGTGGACACTGAAGCTTTCTTT	CASSLQVDTEAFF
few	TRBV5-1	TRBD2	TRBJ2-2	TGCGCCAGCAGCTTCTCCCCTTCGCTGACTAGCGGGATCACCGGGGAGCTGTTTTTT	CASSFSPSLTSGITGELFF
-	TRBV30	TRBD2	TRBJ2-3	TGTGCCTGGAGTGGGGCTAGCGGGCGGACAGATACGCAGTATTTT	CAWSGASGRTDTQYF
few	TRBV3-1/TRBV3-2	TRBD1	TRBJ2-7	TGTGCCAGCAGCCAGGGGACAGGGGTCTACGAGCAGTACTTC	CASSQGTGVYEQYF
-	TRBV6-2/TRBV6-3	TRBD1	TRBJ1-1	TGTGCCAGCAGTTGGGACAGGGAGGGTCTCACTGAAGCTTTCTTT	CASSWDREGLTEAFF
-	TRBV13	-	TRBJ2-2	TGTGCCAGCAGGCAGGGCGCGAACACCGGGGAGCTGTTTTTT	CASRQGANTGELFF
-	TRBV2	-	TRBJ2-1	TGTGCCAGCACCGAACGAACGCTGAGCAATGAGCAGTTCTTC	CASTERTLSNEQFF
-	TRBV5-1	-	TRBJ2-7	TGCGCCAGCAGCCCGGAGGAGGGTATTTACGAGCAGTACTTC	CASSPEEGIYEQYF
-	TRBV4-1	TRBD2	TRBJ2-7	TGCGCCAGCAGCCAAGTGACTAGCGGGAGGGGGAAGTCCTACGAGCAGTACTTC	CASSQVTSGRGKSYEQYF